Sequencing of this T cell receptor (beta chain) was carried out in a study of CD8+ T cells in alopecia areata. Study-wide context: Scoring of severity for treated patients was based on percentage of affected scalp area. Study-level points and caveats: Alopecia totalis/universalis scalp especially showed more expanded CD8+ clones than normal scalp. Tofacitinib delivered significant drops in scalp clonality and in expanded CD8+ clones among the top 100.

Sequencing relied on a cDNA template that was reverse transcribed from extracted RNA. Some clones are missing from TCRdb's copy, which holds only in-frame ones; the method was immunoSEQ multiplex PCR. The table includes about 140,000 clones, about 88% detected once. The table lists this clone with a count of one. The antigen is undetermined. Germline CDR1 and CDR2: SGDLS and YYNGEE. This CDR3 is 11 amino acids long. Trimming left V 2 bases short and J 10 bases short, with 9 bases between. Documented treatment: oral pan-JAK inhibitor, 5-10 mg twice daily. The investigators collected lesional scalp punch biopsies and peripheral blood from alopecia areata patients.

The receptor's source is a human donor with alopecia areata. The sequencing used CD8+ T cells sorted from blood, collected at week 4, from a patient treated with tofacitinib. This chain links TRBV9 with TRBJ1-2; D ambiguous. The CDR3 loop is CASSVNEDYTF. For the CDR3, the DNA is TGTGCCAGCAGCGTTAACGAGGACTACACCTTC.